Sequencing of this T cell receptor (beta chain) was carried out in a study of CD8 T cells in Susac syndrome (dated by TCRdb to between 2018 and 2021). Concerning the study at large: Of the Susac syndrome patients who were sequenced, more than five had clinically active disease and roughly eight were in clinical remission. At blood withdrawal, Susac syndrome patients were either therapy-naive, taking corticosteroids (in some cases with IVIg as well), or taking IVIg alone. Repertoire sequencing was used to test whether CD8+ T cell activation and differentiation in Susac syndrome was antigen driven. Clonality of the CD8+ T cell repertoire was compared between over ten healthy donors, roughly 14 Susac syndrome patients and 15 multiple sclerosis patients.

RNA was extracted using the RNeasy kit, and roughly 0.45 to 1 microgram was reverse transcribed with random hexamers. The immunoSEQ multiplex PCR assay, which covers 54 Vbeta and 13 Jbeta segments, was used to amplify TCR beta CDR3 regions. PCR amplification bias was corrected by using a synthetic template baseline for primer optimization and computational correction. The paper's data handling went like this. Reads were annotated to V, D and J genes per IMGT and analyzed with immunoSEQ Analyzer, keeping only productive sequences. Clonality was computed as one minus Shannon entropy normalized by log2 of the number of productive unique sequences. For each patient and control, public and private clones were evaluated within the 100 most prevalent clones. Susac-specific clones were defined as absent from healthy and MS cohorts, 1052 published viral clones and other ImmuneACCESS disease sequences. Using fastp at Q25 and MiXCR, TCRdb reprocessed the public reads and kept productive beta chains. Every CDR3 protein is listed once, alongside the most common genes and DNA of its rows. For this entry, the V and J calls and clone size follow TCRdb and not the study's own pipeline. The sample table records about 53,000 distinct CDR3 sequences; over 90% of these occur just once. Of the sample, 0.75% is held by the ten largest clones.

V sheds 3 bases and J sheds 9 bases, leaving 8 bases between their ends. The CDR3 goes from the cysteine to the phenylalanine over 12 residues. The retained sequence is limited to the CDR3, 36 bases, with the frame set at the first base. For this clonotype: Its antigen remains unidentified. Base qualities are missing; no much larger clone stands one base away.

Peripheral blood CD8+ and CD4+ T cells from healthy donors, Susac syndrome patients and multiple sclerosis patients were profiled by high-throughput TCR beta sequencing. The Susac syndrome patients fulfilled recently defined diagnostic criteria for either definite or probable disease. CD8+ TEMRA cells were enriched by FACS, while bulk CD8+ and CD4+ T cells were purified by magnetic negative isolation. Blood was drawn into EDTA tubes, processed within 24 hours, and PBMCs were isolated by density gradient centrifugation. PBMCs intended for TCR sequencing were frozen in liquid nitrogen and were later thawed in a 37 degrees C water bath. Purity of sorted or isolated CD4+, CD8+ and CD8+ TEMRA cells was at least 90%. What the work shows at the level of the full study, not this receptor alone: Approximately 15 Susac-specific public clones were identified in the total CD8+ repertoire, and roughly five Susac-specific public clones were identified in the CD8+ TEMRA repertoire. Clonal expansion was observed in Susac syndrome CD8+ repertoires, with the highest expansion in CD8+ TEMRA cells and greater expansion in clinically active than in remitting patients. The number of individuals in the TCR sequencing and HLA analysis was recognized as being relatively small.

The chain is assembled from TRBV12-3 or TRBV12-4 and TRBJ2-2; the D element could tentatively be TRBD1 or TRBD2, as 5 bases agree for each. The sequenced material came from CD8+ T cells from PBMCs. This receptor was taken from a human donor with Susac syndrome. CDR3 sequence: CASSFLGRELFF. The bases are TGTGCCAGCAGTTTTTTGGGACGGGAGCTGTTTTTT.